This T cell receptor (beta chain) derives from a study of blood T cell repertoires in COVID-19. Study information: Specimens from acute and convalescent COVID-19 originated in the United States, Italy and Spain.

CDR3 length: 12 amino acids. From germline, CDR1 is SGHDN and CDR2 FVKESK. V lost 5 bases, J lost 4 bases, and 8 bases lay in between. In the source study's methods: The assay estimated nucleated cells by amplifying reference gene primers. Assay used: immunoSEQ multiplex PCR; TCRdb lists only in-frame clones, some missing. That table supplies the V and J calls and clone size; D and trimming were determined from the DNA. The repertoire holds fewer than 650,000 clones, roughly 89% seen once, with roughly 8% in the top ten. One Seattle source followed patients from active infection through their disease course. This clone was recorded once.

This TCR was sampled from a woman between 45 and 65 years old with COVID-19, enrolled during active disease. This chain uses TRBV14 with TRBJ1-1; no clear D gene. Sequenced: peripheral blood. In nucleotides, the CDR3 is TGTGCCAGCAGCTTACCCGGCACTGAAGCTTTCTTT. Translation gives CASSLPGTEAFF.